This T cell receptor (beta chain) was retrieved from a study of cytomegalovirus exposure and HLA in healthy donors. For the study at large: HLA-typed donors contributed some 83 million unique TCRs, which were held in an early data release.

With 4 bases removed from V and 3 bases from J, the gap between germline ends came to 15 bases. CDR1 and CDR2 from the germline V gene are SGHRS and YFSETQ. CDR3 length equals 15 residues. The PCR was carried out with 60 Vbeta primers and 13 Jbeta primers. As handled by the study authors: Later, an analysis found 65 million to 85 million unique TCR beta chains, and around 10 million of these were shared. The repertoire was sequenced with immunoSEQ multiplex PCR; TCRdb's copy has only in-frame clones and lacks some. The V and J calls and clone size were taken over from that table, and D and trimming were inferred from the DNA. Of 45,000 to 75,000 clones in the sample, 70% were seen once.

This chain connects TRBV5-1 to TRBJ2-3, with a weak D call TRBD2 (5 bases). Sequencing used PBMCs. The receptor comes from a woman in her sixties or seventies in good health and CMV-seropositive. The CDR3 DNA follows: TGCGCCAGCAGCCACCGGGGTGACGGTACAGATACGCAGTATTTT. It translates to CASSHRGDGTDTQYF.